Listed below are T cell receptor beta chains from one sample, sequenced in a study of technical replicates of blood from several donors. Clones were sequenced by immunoSEQ multiplex PCR, and TCRdb holds only the in-frame ones, with some missing. Among fewer than 90,000 clones listed, roughly 94% were seen once. The sequenced material came from T cells isolated from PBMCs. The receptor source for this set is a human donor in good health. Both conserved end residues are part of each CDR3. A D gene is named only where the DNA matches it firmly. A row's size may be missing; if present it is once, few, many or a size class.

15	TRBV28	-	TRBD1	TRBJ1-4	TGTGCCAGCAGCCCCAGACAGGGGGCTAATGAAAAACTGTTTTTT	CASSPRQGANEKLFF
14	TRBV6-1	-	TRBD1	TRBJ2-7	TGTGCCAGCATACGGACAGGGCCTAGCGACGAGCAGTACTTC	CASIRTGPSDEQYF
11	TRBV6-1	-	TRBD2	TRBJ2-7	TGTGCCAGCCGGGGGGCCTACGAGCAGTACTTC	CASRGAYEQYF
14	TRBV10-3	-	-	TRBJ2-1	TGTGCCATCGGGGGACTTAATTCCTACAATGAGCAGTTCTTC	CAIGGLNSYNEQFF
14	TRBV11-1	-	-	TRBJ2-1	TGTGCCAGCAGCTTAGACGGGTACTACAATGAGCAGTTCTTC	CASSLDGYYNEQFF
15	TRBV7-9	-	-	TRBJ2-3	TGTGCCAGCAGCTTAGGACAGCTAGACACAGATACGCAGTATTTT	CASSLGQLDTDTQYF
12	TRBV30	-	-	TRBJ2-5	TGTGCCTGGCGGACTAAACAAGAGACCCAGTACTTC	CAWRTKQETQYF
15	TRBV5-1	-	TRBD2	TRBJ2-4	TGCGCCAGCAGCCGACTAGCGGGGGGCGGAAACATTCAGTACTTC	CASSRLAGGGNIQYF
15	TRBV13	-	TRBD2	TRBJ2-3	TGTGCCAGCAGCACCTCCGGGACTAGCGGGGTTACGCAGTATTTT	CASSTSGTSGVTQYF
15	TRBV15	-	-	TRBJ1-5	TGTGCCACCAGCAGAGAAGGACACCCAGATCAGCCCCAGCATTTT	CATSREGHPDQPQHF
15	TRBV6-5	-	TRBD1	TRBJ1-6	TGTGCCAGCAGTTACTCGGGACAGAAGAATTCACCCCTCCACTTT	CASSYSGQKNSPLHF
13	TRBV29-1	-	-	TRBJ2-2	TGCAGCGTTCTCACAACGAACACCGGGGAGCTGTTTTTT	CSVLTTNTGELFF
17	TRBV5-1	-	TRBD2	TRBJ2-1	TGCGCCAGCAGCTTGGTTCCTACTAGCGGGGGATACAATGAGCAGTTCTTC	CASSLVPTSGGYNEQFF
14	TRBV18	-	-	TRBJ2-7	TGTGCCAGCTCACCAGCGTCGGGGGTCAACGAGCAGTACTTC	CASSPASGVNEQYF
13	TRBV28	-	-	TRBJ2-7	TGTGCCAGCAGTTCGGACAGATCGGACGAGCAGTACTTC	CASSSDRSDEQYF
12	TRBV15	-	-	TRBJ2-1	TGTGCCACCAGCAGAGATCACGGGAGTCGGTTCTTC	CATSRDHGSRFF
16	TRBV6-1	-	TRBD1	TRBJ1-4	TGTGCCAGCAGTGCGGGACAGGGCGTAACTAATGAAAAACTGTTTTTT	CASSAGQGVTNEKLFF
15	TRBV28	-	TRBD2	TRBJ2-7	TGTGCCAGCAGTTTCTGGACTAGCGGGAACTACGAGCAGTACTTC	CASSFWTSGNYEQYF
14	TRBV11-3	-	-	TRBJ2-1	TGTGCCAGCAGCAAGGAGGGATTGTACAATGAGCAGTTCTTC	CASSKEGLYNEQFF
15	TRBV19	-	TRBD1	TRBJ2-3	TGTGCCAGTAGTATGCGGGACAGGGCTACAGATACGCAGTATTTT	CASSMRDRATDTQYF
12	TRBV5-1	-	-	TRBJ1-1	TGCGCCAGCAGCCAGGGTGGAGCTGAAGCTTTCTTT	CASSQGGAEAFF
13	TRBV6-5	-	-	TRBJ2-7	TGTGCCAGCAGGATAGACAGATCCTACGAGCAGTACTTC	CASRIDRSYEQYF
15	TRBV4-2	few	TRBD2	TRBJ2-7	TGTGCCAGCAGCCCCAATAGCGGGGGGGGCTGGGAGCAGTACTTC	CASSPNSGGGWEQYF
17	TRBV15	-	-	TRBJ2-7	TGTGCCACCAGCAGAGATCTAAACACAGGGCGATCCTACGAGCAGTACTTC	CATSRDLNTGRSYEQYF
13	TRBV19	-	TRBD2	TRBJ2-7	TGTGCCACACGGGGGGACTCAATTTACGAGCAGTACTTC	CATRGDSIYEQYF
16	TRBV27	once	-	TRBJ1-5	TGTGCCAGCAGTCCGCTCCGGGGGGCGCGGATGCAGCCCCAGCATTTT	CASSPLRGARMQPQHF
15	TRBV15	-	-	TRBJ1-1	TGTGCCACCAGCAGAGATATGCAGGCAAACACTGAAGCTTTCTTT	CATSRDMQANTEAFF
19	TRBV27	-	TRBD1	TRBJ1-5	TGTGCCAGCAGCAAACCAGACAGGGGGTTTGCCGAGGGCAATCAGCCCCAGCATTTT	CASSKPDRGFAEGNQPQHF
21	TRBV28	-	TRBD2	TRBJ2-3	TGTGCCAGCAGTTTAATCTATGATGTTGCCCTCGGCAGCGGGAAGACAGATACGCAGTATTTT	CASSLIYDVALGSGKTDTQYF
16	TRBV4-1	-	-	TRBJ2-7	TGCGCCAGCAGCCAAGGTTTGTCGGGGAACCCCTACGAGCAGTACTTC	CASSQGLSGNPYEQYF
13	TRBV29-1	-	-	TRBJ2-1	TGCAGCGTTGAAGCCCACAAACCCAATGAGCAGTTCTTC	CSVEAHKPNEQFF
15	TRBV30	-	TRBD2	TRBJ2-1	TGTGCCTGGCAGCCAGCGGGGGGGTCCTACAATGAGCAGTTCTTC	CAWQPAGGSYNEQFF
19	TRBV7-8	few	-	TRBJ1-4	TGTGCCAGCAGCTTAGCGGTGGGGGGACGGGTCAGAAATAATGAAAAACTGTTTTTT	CASSLAVGGRVRNNEKLFF
13	TRBV6-1	-	TRBD1	TRBJ2-7	TGTGCCATCACGGGACAGCACATTGACGAGCAGTACTTC	CAITGQHIDEQYF
16	TRBV7-9	-	TRBD2	TRBJ2-1	TGTGCCAGCAGCTTAGCATTAGCGGGGGGATTCAATGAGCAGTTCTTC	CASSLALAGGFNEQFF
14	TRBV6-5	-	-	TRBJ2-1	TGTGCCAGCAGTTTGATGGGGCCAGGCAATGAGCAGTTCTTC	CASSLMGPGNEQFF
13	TRBV29-1	-	-	TRBJ2-1	TGCAGCGTTGTAGGCGGTTCTAGCAATGAGCAGTTCTTC	CSVVGGSSNEQFF
15	TRBV6-5	-	TRBD1	TRBJ1-2	TGTGCCAGCAGTTACTCGGACCGGGACAGGGATGGCTACACCTTC	CASSYSDRDRDGYTF
15	TRBV2	-	-	TRBJ1-2	TGTGCCAGCAGTTATCGCACAGGGAGTTCTTATGGCTACACCTTC	CASSYRTGSSYGYTF
15	TRBV4-1	-	-	TRBJ2-7	TGCGCCAGCAGCCAAGTCTTGACAGGCTCCTACGAGCAGTACTTC	CASSQVLTGSYEQYF
15	TRBV19	-	-	TRBJ2-3	TGTGCCAGTAGCACGCGGTTGGGGGCCCCAGATACGCAGTATTTT	CASSTRLGAPDTQYF
13	TRBV11-1	-	-	TRBJ2-5	TGTGCCAGCAGCTTGCCGGACAAAGAGACCCAGTACTTC	CASSLPDKETQYF
13	TRBV11-3	-	-	TRBJ2-5	TGTGCCAGCAACAAGCAGCTAGCGGAGACCCAGTACTTC	CASNKQLAETQYF
15	TRBV11-1	-	TRBD2	TRBJ2-1	TGTGCCAGCAGCTTAACTAGCGCGACCTACAATGAGCAGTTCTTC	CASSLTSATYNEQFF
15	TRBV6-1	-	-	TRBJ2-5	TGTGCCAGCAGTGAGATGCAGGCCCGGCAAGAGACCCAGTACTTC	CASSEMQARQETQYF
14	TRBV11-1	-	-	TRBJ1-2	TGTGCCAGCAGCTTAGGATCGGAGTCTTATGGCTACACCTTC	CASSLGSESYGYTF
17	TRBV5-1	-	TRBD2	TRBJ2-7	TGCGCCAGCAGCCCGGCTCGGCGGGGGGCCTCGGAATACGAGCAGTACTTC	CASSPARRGASEYEQYF
14	TRBV5-4	-	-	TRBJ1-2	TGTGCCAGCAGCCCCAGGGGAGAGGCCTATGGCTACACCTTC	CASSPRGEAYGYTF
19	TRBV18	-	TRBD1	TRBJ1-4	TGTGCCAGCTCACCCTCACCGGGACAGCGCGGTACAACTAATGAAAAACTGTTTTTT	CASSPSPGQRGTTNEKLFF
14	TRBV5-4	-	-	TRBJ1-5	TGTGCCAGCAGCTCCGACGGACACAATCAGCCCCAGCATTTT	CASSSDGHNQPQHF
13	TRBV5-1	-	-	TRBJ2-5	TGCGCCAGCAGCTTGAGCGGCGGAGAGACCCAGTACTTC	CASSLSGGETQYF
15	TRBV6-5	once	-	TRBJ2-6	TGTGCCAGCAGTTACGGAGGCTCTGGGGCCAACGTCCTGACTTTC	CASSYGGSGANVLTF
18	TRBV6-8	-	-	TRBJ2-5	TGTGCCAGCAGTTACCGTCCCCCAGTACAGACGTACCAAGAGACCCAGTACTTC	CASSYRPPVQTYQETQYF
16	TRBV28	-	TRBD1	TRBJ1-5	TGTGCCAGCATCCCCCCCGGGACAGGGTTTGCGCAGCCCCAGCATTTT	CASIPPGTGFAQPQHF
13	TRBV28	-	TRBD2	TRBJ2-3	TGTGCCGGTAGCGGGAGAGACACAGATACGCAGTATTTT	CAGSGRDTDTQYF